Below, 21 T cell receptor beta chains from the same sample are listed, as sequenced in a study of shared clonotypes between healthy human individuals. The protocol was immunoSEQ multiplex PCR, while the TCRdb copy is restricted to in-frame clones and leaves out a portion. The sample contains about 2.1 million clones, about 93% of which appear only once. The naive CD8 subset, CD45RO-negative cells positively selected for CCR7, excluded terminally differentiated effector memory CD45RA+ cells. The material sequenced was naive CD8+ T cells from PBMCs. These receptors were obtained from a man between 18 and 35 years old in good health. Some clones in this sample may be carry-over from other donors' samples.

This clone was seen a handful of times. This rearrangement joins TRBV19 to TRBJ2-7; D not certain. CDR1 is LNHDA and CDR2 is SQIVND in the germline V gene (reference sequence). Trimming took 1 base from V and 6 from J, leaving 10 bases between them. The CDR3 extends over 13 amino acids. The CDR3 region is CASSIAPSREQYF. CDR3 in DNA: TGTGCCAGTAGTATAGCGCCCAGTCGCGAGCAGTACTTC.

Only one count was recorded for this clone. The chain combines TRBV5-8 with TRBJ2-7; 9 nucleotides agree with TRBD1. V lost 0 bases to trimming and J lost 7 bases; unmatched junction nucleotides: 11. The CDR3 consists of 16 residues. CDR1 SGHTS and CDR2 YDEGEE come from the germline V gene. CDR3 loop: CASSLALEGQGREQYF. CDR3 in DNA: TGTGCCAGCAGCTTGGCCCTCGAGGGACAGGGCCGGGAGCAGTACTTC.

This clone appeared a single time. Other DNA sequences in the same sample also yield this CDR3. The chain joins TRBV27 to TRBJ2-7; 12 bases align to TRBD1. Unmatched junction bases numbered 4, after V lost 5 bases and J lost 5 bases. CDR1 is MNHEY and CDR2 is SMNVEV in the germline V gene (reference sequence). The CDR3 covers 14 residues. The CDR3 region is CASSRGQGANEQYF. CDR3 in DNA: TGTGCCAGCAGTCGGGGACAGGGGGCAAACGAGCAGTACTTC.

The rearrangement joins TRBV5-1 to TRBJ1-4, with 9 nucleotides matching TRBD1. Germline V gene lookup returns CDR1 SGHRS and CDR2 YFSETQ. This CDR3 has 15 residues. V gave up 5 bases and J gave up 8 bases; unmatched junction bases: 10. CDR3 region: CASRAWTGAYEKLFF. The DNA of the CDR3 is TGCGCCAGCAGGGCGTGGACAGGGGCTTACGAAAAACTGTTTTTT.

The chain is built from TRBV7-9 and TRBJ2-5; 7 bases match TRBD1. With V trimmed by 5 bases and J by 2 bases, 11 bases remained unmatched. The germline V gene encodes CDR1 SEHNR and CDR2 FQNEAQ (reference sequence). The CDR3 loop spans 16 amino acids. The chain's CDR3 is CASSPPGTVHQETQYF. In nucleotides, the CDR3 is TGTGCCAGCAGCCCCCCCGGGACAGTCCATCAAGAGACCCAGTACTTC.

CDR3 nucleotides: TGTGCCACCAATACTCCTAATAGCGACAATGAGCAGTTCTTC. Its protein product is CATNTPNSDNEQFF. V usage is TRBV15 and J usage is TRBJ2-1; D might be TRBD2 (5 bases). Per the germline V gene, CDR1 is LNHNV and CDR2 is YYDKDF (reference sequence). This CDR3 contains 14 residues. V was shortened by 7 bases and J by 5 bases, with 15 bases between the two germline ends.

The DNA for the CDR3 is TGTGCCAGTAGTATACGGGCGGGACTAGCGGAAACCGGGGAGCTGTTTTTT. It is translated as CASSIRAGLAETGELFF. The rearrangement links TRBV19 to TRBJ2-2, with 11 nucleotides matching TRBD2. The CDR3 runs to 17 residues. The V segment lost 2 bases and the J segment 5 bases; nucleotides outside the gene matches: 7. CDR1 and CDR2 from the germline V gene are LNHDA and SQIVND (reference sequence).

The V and J genes are TRBV19 and TRBJ2-3; D call uncertain. This CDR3 spans 15 amino acids. V dropped 2 bases and J dropped 2 bases, with 11 bases sitting between them. Germline V gene lookup returns CDR1 LNHDA and CDR2 SQIVND (reference sequence). The CDR3 protein is CASSITTRNTDTQYF. CDR3 in DNA: TGTGCCAGTAGTATAACTACACGGAACACAGATACGCAGTATTTT.

The rearrangement uses TRBV6-6 and TRBJ2-2; TRBD1 might be the D (6 bases). Germline CDR1 and CDR2: MNHNY and SVGAGI (reference sequence). The CDR3 totals 16 residues. Trimming took 6 bases from V and 1 from J, leaving 15 bases between them. CDR3 sequence (DNA): TGTGCCAGCAGACACACAGGGTCACGGAACACCGGGGAGCTGTTTTTT. Translating it yields CASRHTGSRNTGELFF.

This clone was recorded once. In DNA, the CDR3 is TGTGCCAGCAGCTTGGGAGTTCCCTTTTACAATGAGCAGTTCTTC. This codes for CASSLGVPFYNEQFF. The chain links TRBV7-9 to TRBJ2-1; D possibly corresponds to TRBD2 (5 bases). The V end lost 3 bases, the J end lost 4 bases, and 13 bases lay between the germline ends. CDR1 SEHNR and CDR2 FQNEAQ come from the germline V gene (reference sequence). This CDR3 region has 15 residues.

In DNA, the CDR3 is TGTGCCAGAATCCGGGAAACAGGGCTCTCCTACGAGCAGTACTTC. Its translation is CARIRETGLSYEQYF. V and J are TRBV6-5 and TRBJ2-7; weak D call: TRBD1 (6 bases). CDR3 length: 15 amino acids. Between the trimmed V and J ends, which lost 9 bases and 0 bases, there was a span of 18 bases. In germline, CDR1 is MNHEY, CDR2 SVGAGI.

CDR3 loop: CASSPHRGQQFF. CDR3 nucleotide sequence: TGTGCCAGCAGCCCACACAGGGGGCAGCAGTTCTTC. J is TRBJ2-1 and V is TRBV14, with 9 bases lining up with TRBD1. The J segment lost 11 bases and the V segment lost 4 bases, leaving 3 bases of the junction unmatched. Germline V CDR1 and CDR2: SGHDN, FVKESK. This CDR3 contains 12 residues.

This chain uses TRBV13 with TRBJ2-1; the match to TRBD1 covers 8 bases. CDR3 length: 12 amino acids. CDR1 is PRHDT, CDR2 FYEKMQ, per germline (reference sequence). Trimming cost V 1 base and J 14 bases; bases outside gene matches: 4. Here the CDR3 reads CASSLEDRAKFF. The CDR3 DNA reads TGTGCCAGCAGCTTAGAGGACAGGGCTAAGTTCTTC.

This clone was detected only a few times. This chain uses TRBV7-8 with TRBJ1-1, with D unresolved. Germline values: CDR1 SGHVS, CDR2 FQNEAQ. The CDR3 contains 11 residues. With 5 bases removed from V and 8 bases from J, the gap between germline ends came to 9 bases. The CDR3 here is CASSPGGEAFF. In DNA, the CDR3 is TGTGCCAGCAGCCCGGGAGGGGAAGCTTTCTTT.

This clone was seen only a few times. The rearrangement uses TRBV9 and TRBJ1-2; a weak D match, TRBD1 (5 bases). CDR1 and CDR2 from the germline V gene are SGDLS and YYNGEE. V lost 4 bases to trimming and J lost 10 bases, with 8 bases between them. The CDR3 spans 10 residues. The CDR3 reads CASSSRDYTF. The CDR3 nucleotides read TGTGCCAGCAGCAGCAGGGACTACACCTTC.

On this clone: The same CDR3 can be traced to other DNA sequences in this sample. The V call is TRBV5-6, the J call TRBJ1-2; the match to TRBD1 covers 11 bases. There are 14 residues in the CDR3. In germline, CDR1 is SGHDT, CDR2 YYEEEE. V shed 4 bases, J shed 8 bases, and the junction held 7 bases outside the gene matches. CDR3 sequence reads: CASSLGQGVGGYTF. DNA for the CDR3: TGTGCCAGCAGCCTGGGACAGGGGGTAGGGGGCTACACCTTC.

The chain carries TRBV6-1 and TRBJ1-1; weak D call: TRBD1 (5 bases). Per germline, CDR1 MNHNS and CDR2 SASEGT. V lost 2 bases to trimming and J lost 0 bases, with 25 bases between them. This CDR3 has 20 amino acids. In DNA form, the CDR3 reads TGTGCCAGCAGTGAATCCGGGGGATTGAGGGGCATACACATGAACACTGAAGCTTTCTTT. The encoded protein is CASSESGGLRGIHMNTEAFF.

The CDR3 DNA is TGTGCCACCAGCAGGGGACTGGAAAGCACAGATACGCAGTATTTT. Its protein product is CATSRGLESTDTQYF. V gene TRBV15 combines with J gene TRBJ2-3, with D perhaps matching TRBD2 (6 bases). Deletions cut 3 bases from V and 0 bases from J, with 10 bases between. CDR1 and CDR2 from the germline V gene are LNHNV and YYDKDF (reference sequence). This CDR3 spans 15 amino acids.

The CDR3 DNA is TGTGCCAGCAGCTTAGTGGCTAGCGGGAGCATCACAGATACGCAGTATTTT. It codes for CASSLVASGSITDTQYF. The chain combines TRBV7-9 with TRBJ2-3; TRBD2 agrees at 10 bases. Losses at the gene ends were 1 base for V and 2 bases for J; bases not matched to a gene: 6. This CDR3 has 17 amino acids. Germline CDR1 reads SEHNR; CDR2 reads FQNEAQ (reference sequence).

The V and J genes are TRBV28 and TRBJ2-2; a weak D match, TRBD2 (6 bases). CDR3 length equals 14 residues. Germline CDR1 is MDHEN and CDR2 is SYDVKM. V lost 3 bases, J lost 7 bases, and 12 bases lay in between. For the CDR3, the DNA is TGTGCCAGCAGTTTTGCTTCGGGAGTCGGGGAGCTGTTTTTT. It yields the protein CASSFASGVGELFF.

The chain carries TRBV10-3 and TRBJ1-4; D unclear. The CDR3 totals 15 residues. Germline CDR1 is ENHRY and CDR2 is SYGVKD. The ends were cut back, 2 bases at V and 4 bases at J, with 11 bases in the middle. The CDR3: CAISEGGRINEKLFF. The CDR3 DNA follows: TGTGCCATCAGTGAGGGAGGGCGTATTAATGAAAAACTGTTTTTT.